This entry features one TCR beta chain sequence. This entry belongs to a study of blood T cell repertoires in COVID-19. CDR3 length equals 13 residues. V was trimmed by 0 bases and J by 7 bases, leaving 7 bases between them. Germline CDR1 reads LNHDA; CDR2 reads SQIVND (reference sequence). Method: immunoSEQ multiplex PCR; TCRdb's copy keeps in-frame clones and lacks some. This sample has about 36,000 clones, with about 80% found just once. The chain is built from TRBV19 and TRBJ1-5, with D hard to call. The receptor was derived from a man between 60 and 75 years old with active COVID-19. Sequences were obtained from peripheral blood. CDR3: CASSIDVKQPQHF. In DNA form, the CDR3 reads TGTGCCAGTAGTATAGACGTTAAACAGCCCCAGCATTTT.